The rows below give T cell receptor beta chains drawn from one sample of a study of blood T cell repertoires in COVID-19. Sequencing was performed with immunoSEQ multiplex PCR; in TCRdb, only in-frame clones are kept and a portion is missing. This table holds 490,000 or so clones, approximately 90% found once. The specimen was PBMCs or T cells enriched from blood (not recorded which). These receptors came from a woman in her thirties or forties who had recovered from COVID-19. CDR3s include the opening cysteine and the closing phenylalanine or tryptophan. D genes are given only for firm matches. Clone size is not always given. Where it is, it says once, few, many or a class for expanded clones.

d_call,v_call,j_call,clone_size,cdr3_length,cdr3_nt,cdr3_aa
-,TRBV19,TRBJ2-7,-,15,TGTGCCAGTGGGTCCCGGGACTCACGGACCTACGAGCAGTACTTC,CASGSRDSRTYEQYF
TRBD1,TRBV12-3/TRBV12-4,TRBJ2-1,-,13,TGTGCCAGCAGCCGGGACAGGGTCAATGAGCAGTTCTTC,CASSRDRVNEQFF
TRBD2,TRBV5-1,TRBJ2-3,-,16,TGCGCCAGCAGCTTGTACGGCGGGAGGTCCTCAGATACGCAGTATTTT,CASSLYGGRSSDTQYF
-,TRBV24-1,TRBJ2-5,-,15,TGTGCCACCAGTGACAGCTCAGGGGTTTTGGAGACCCAGTACTTC,CATSDSSGVLETQYF
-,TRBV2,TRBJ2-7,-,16,TGTGCCAGCAGTGATTTGTCCGGGACTGCTCTCTACGAGCAGTACTTC,CASSDLSGTALYEQYF
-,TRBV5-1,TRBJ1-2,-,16,TGCGCCAGCAGCTCTAACTACAGGGCTTCAAACTATGGCTACACCTTC,CASSSNYRASNYGYTF
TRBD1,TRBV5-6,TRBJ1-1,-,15,TGTGCCAGCAGCGCCACACAGGGGGCGAACACTGAAGCTTTCTTT,CASSATQGANTEAFF
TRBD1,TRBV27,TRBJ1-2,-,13,TGTGCCAGCAGTCAAGGACAGGGGGGTGGCTACACCTTC,CASSQGQGGGYTF
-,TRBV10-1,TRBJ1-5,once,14,TGCGCCAGCAGCCCGGCCAGGGGCGGCCAGCCCCAGCATTTT,CASSPARGGQPQHF
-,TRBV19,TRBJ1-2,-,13,TGTGCCAGTAGCCCCAGGGGTTACTATGGCTACACCTTC,CASSPRGYYGYTF
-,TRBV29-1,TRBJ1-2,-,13,TGCAGCGGCGGGGACCGAGCTAACTATGGCTACACCTTC,CSGGDRANYGYTF
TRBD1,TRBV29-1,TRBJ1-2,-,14,TGCAGCGTTACCCGGGACAGGGGGCCGAATGGCTACACCTTC,CSVTRDRGPNGYTF
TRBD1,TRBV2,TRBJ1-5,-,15,TGTGCCAGCAGGAGGGACAGGAGTACCAATCAGCCCCAGCATTTT,CASRRDRSTNQPQHF
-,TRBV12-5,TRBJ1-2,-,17,TGTGCTAGTGGTTTGGAGCCCTCAAACTACAGGACCCATGGCTACACCTTC,CASGLEPSNYRTHGYTF
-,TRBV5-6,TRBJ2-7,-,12,TGTGCCAGCAGCTTGTTGAGCGCGGAGCAGTACTTC,CASSLLSAEQYF
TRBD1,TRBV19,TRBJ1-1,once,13,TGTGCCAGTAGTACGAGGAGACAGGGCGAAGCTTTCTTT,CASSTRRQGEAFF
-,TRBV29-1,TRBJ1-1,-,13,TGCAGCGTTGGGGCAAGATTGAACACTGAAGCTTTCTTT,CSVGARLNTEAFF
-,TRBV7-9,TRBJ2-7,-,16,TGTGCCAGCAGCTTCGACCATATACTACGATTCGGCGAGCAGTACTTC,CASSFDHILRFGEQYF
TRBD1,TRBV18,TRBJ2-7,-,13,TGTGCCAGCTCACCGGACAGGGCCTACGAGCAGTACTTC,CASSPDRAYEQYF
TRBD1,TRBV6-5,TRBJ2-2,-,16,TGTGCCAGCAGTTACTCTTGGGACAGGGGTGTCGGGGAGCTGTTTTTT,CASSYSWDRGVGELFF
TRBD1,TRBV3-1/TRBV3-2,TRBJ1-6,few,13,TGTGCCAGCAGTAGGGACAGTAATTCACCCCTCCACTTT,CASSRDSNSPLHF
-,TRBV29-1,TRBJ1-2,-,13,TGCAGCGTTGTTCGACAGGACGGGCATGGCTACACCTTC,CSVVRQDGHGYTF
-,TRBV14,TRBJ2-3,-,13,TGTGCCAGCAGCCAAGCAGGCACAGATACGCAGTATTTT,CASSQAGTDTQYF
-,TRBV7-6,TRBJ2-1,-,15,TGTGCCAGCAGCTCCAGGACAATGTCCTACAATGAGCAGTTCTTC,CASSSRTMSYNEQFF
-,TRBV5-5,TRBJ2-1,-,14,TGTGCCAGCAGCTTGCGACTCCTTTCGTATGAGCAGTTCTTC,CASSLRLLSYEQFF
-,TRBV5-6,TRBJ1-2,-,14,TGTGCCAGCAGCTTGTTCTGGGGGCGATCTGGCTACACCTTC,CASSLFWGRSGYTF
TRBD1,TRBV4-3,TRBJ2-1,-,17,TGCGCCAGCAGCCAAGGAGGGACAGTCTCTTCCTACAATGAGCAGTTCTTC,CASSQGGTVSSYNEQFF
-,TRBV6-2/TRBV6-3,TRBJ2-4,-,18,TGTGCCAGCAGTTACCCGGGGGACAGTCGAACTGCCAAAAACATTCAGTACTTC,CASSYPGDSRTAKNIQYF
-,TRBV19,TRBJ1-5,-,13,TGTGCCAGTAGCCCAGGTGCAGGGCAGCCCCAGCATTTT,CASSPGAGQPQHF
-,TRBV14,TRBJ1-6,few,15,TGTGCCAGCAGCCGGGAGGGAGCACTCAATTCACCCCTCCACTTT,CASSREGALNSPLHF
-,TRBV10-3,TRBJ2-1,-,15,TGTGCCATCAGTGTAGGAGCGGAGGTATACAATGAGCAGTTCTTC,CAISVGAEVYNEQFF
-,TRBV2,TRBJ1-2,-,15,TGTGCCAGGAAGAGCAACCCAAATTCTAACTATGGCTACACCTTC,CARKSNPNSNYGYTF
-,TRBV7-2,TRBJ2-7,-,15,TGTGCCAGCAGCGGATCGATAGACAGGTACTACGAGCAGTACTTC,CASSGSIDRYYEQYF
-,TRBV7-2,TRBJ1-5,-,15,TGTGCCAGCAGTGCCGGGGGAGGCACTTATCAGCCCCAGCATTTT,CASSAGGGTYQPQHF
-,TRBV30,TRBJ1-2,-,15,TGTGCCTGGAGTGAACCCAGGCCCAGGGTCTATGGCTACACCTTC,CAWSEPRPRVYGYTF